A single sample is the source of the 26 T cell receptor beta chains below, sequenced in a study of blood T cell repertoires in COVID-19 (dated by TCRdb to 2020 to 2022). Receptor amplification or capture employed the immunoSEQ multiplex PCR assay. TCRdb's version of the immuneACCESS table is confined to in-frame rearrangements and falls short of the full clone set. An unresolved V gene accounts for under half of the shortfall where checked; the remainder is of unknown origin. This sample holds more than 100,000 clones; 79% were observed only once. The ten largest clones represent 3% to 4.5% of the sample. The sequencing input was peripheral blood. Receptors were obtained from a woman aged 80 or over with acute or convalescent COVID-19.

This clone has just a few counts. The rearrangement joins TRBV6-2 or TRBV6-3 to TRBJ2-7, with 10 nucleotides matching TRBD2. Trimming removed 5 bases from V and 7 bases from J; junction bases left unmatched: 8. Per germline, CDR1 MNHEY and CDR2 SVGEGT. The CDR3 is 14 residues long. CDR3 region: CASSTPGLAKEQYF. For the CDR3, the DNA is TGTGCCAGCAGTACCCCGGGACTAGCGAAAGAGCAGTACTTC.

Only one count was recorded for this clone. This rearrangement joins TRBV10-3 to TRBJ2-3, with D possibly matching TRBD2 (5 bases). Trimming shortened V by 6 bases and J by 2 bases, and 15 bases separated the two germline ends. CDR1 is ENHRY and CDR2 is SYGVKD in the germline V gene. The CDR3 extends over 15 amino acids. The CDR3 nucleotides read TGTGCCATCAGCGACGGTGAGGGATTCACAGATACGCAGTATTTT. Translating it yields CAISDGEGFTDTQYF.

The J gene is TRBJ2-5, the V gene TRBV3-1 (or the pseudogene TRBV3-2); no clear D. Germline lookup yields CDR1 LGHDT and CDR2 YNNKEL (reference sequence). There are 12 residues in the CDR3. V was trimmed by 0 bases and J by 5 bases, leaving 4 bases between them. The CDR3 reads CASSQDRETQYF. For the CDR3, the DNA is TGTGCCAGCAGCCAAGACAGGGAGACCCAGTACTTC.

This clone has a single count. The chain joins TRBV2 to TRBJ2-2, with 7 bases that match TRBD1. This CDR3 region has 14 residues. Germline CDR1 SNHLY, CDR2 FYNNEI. V lost 6 bases to trimming and J lost 0 bases; unmatched junction nucleotides: 1. The CDR3 here is CASRDRSNTGELFF. CDR3 bases: TGTGCCAGCAGGGACAGGTCGAACACCGGGGAGCTGTTTTTT.

This chain's CDR3 is CASSGDTYNEQFF. Written as DNA, the CDR3 is TGTGCCAGCAGCGGGGACACCTACAATGAGCAGTTCTTC. The chain has TRBV7-2 and TRBJ2-1; D is possibly TRBD1 (6 bases). The CDR3 is made up of 13 amino acids. Looked up from germline, CDR1 is SGHTA and CDR2 is FQGNSA. V lost 5 bases, J lost 2 bases, and 7 bases lay in between.

The genes are TRBV7-3 and TRBJ1-1; the D gene is possibly TRBD1 (6 bases). The length of the CDR3 is 15 residues. Germline V CDR1 and CDR2: SGHTA, FQGTGA. V was shortened by 5 bases and J by 1 base, with 14 bases between the two germline ends. The CDR3 here is CASSKPRGANTEAFF. Written as DNA, the CDR3 is TGTGCCAGCAGCAAACCCCGGGGGGCGAACACTGAAGCTTTCTTT.

The chain links TRBV7-9 to TRBJ1-2; no reliable D call. Germline-derived CDR1 and CDR2 are SEHNR and FQNEAQ (reference sequence). Trimming cost V 5 bases and J 0 bases, with 7 bases left between them. The CDR3 is made up of 13 amino acids. The chain's CDR3 is CASSPDTNYGYTF. The DNA of the CDR3 is TGTGCCAGCAGCCCCGACACTAACTATGGCTACACCTTC.

V and J are TRBV6-2 or TRBV6-3 and TRBJ1-2; D is undetermined. The V end lost 4 bases, the J end lost 9 bases, and 18 bases lay between the germline ends. Germline-derived CDR1 and CDR2 are MNHEY and SVGEGT. The CDR3 loop spans 14 amino acids. CDR3 sequence reads: CASSSPEVGGSYTF. The CDR3 nucleotides read TGTGCCAGCAGTTCCCCGGAGGTGGGCGGGAGCTACACCTTC.

CDR3 loop: CASSYTGTGDSYGYTF. The CDR3 DNA is TGTGCCAGCAGCTACACCGGGACAGGGGATTCCTATGGCTACACCTTC. The chain employs TRBV7-2 and TRBJ1-2; 10 bases fit TRBD1. Germline V gives CDR1 SGHTA, CDR2 FQGNSA. The CDR3 spans 16 residues. V trimming: 4 bases; J trimming: 4 bases; junction bases outside the gene matches: 9.

Points on this clone: Germline and junction disagree at one end, which may indicate a read error. V gene TRBV7-2 combines with J gene TRBJ1-1, with D maybe TRBD1 (6 bases). The length of the CDR3 is 12 residues. Germline V gives CDR1 SGHTA, CDR2 FQGNSA. The CDR3 here is CASSLGGRGTSF. The CDR3 region has the DNA TGTGCCAGCAGCTTAGGTGGGCGGGGGACATCCTTT.

The chain carries TRBV2 and TRBJ2-5, with 13 positions matching TRBD2. Germline CDR1 SNHLY, CDR2 FYNNEI. The CDR3 has 15 residues. The V segment lost 3 bases and the J segment 7 bases; nucleotides outside the gene matches: 5. CDR3 sequence (DNA): TGTGCCAGCAGTGAGACTAGCGGGGGGCTCGGGACCCAGTACTTC. Translating gives CASSETSGGLGTQYF.

The rearrangement joins TRBV10-1 to TRBJ2-5; no definite D call. This CDR3 region has 11 residues. The V gene's germline CDR1 is WNHNN and CDR2 SYGVQD (reference sequence). Trimming pared 5 bases from V and 4 bases from J, leaving 5 bases between. Here the CDR3 DNA reads TGCGCCAGCAGTCACGGAGAGACCCAGTACTTC. Translated: CASSHGETQYF.

This clone was detected only a few times. This chain joins TRBV11-2 and TRBJ2-2, with 10 bases fitting TRBD2. Per germline, CDR1 SGHAT and CDR2 FQNNGV. After removal of 7 bases from V and 1 base from J, the junction contained 6 bases not matched to a gene. The CDR3 has 16 residues. CDR3 coding DNA: TGTGCCAGCACAAGGGTAGCGGGAGGGAACACCGGGGAGCTGTTTTTT. Translating it yields CASTRVAGGNTGELFF.

The table lists this clone with a few counts. The chain links TRBV28 to TRBJ1-4; TRBD1 agrees at 8 bases. The CDR3 runs to 15 residues. Unmatched junction bases numbered 7, after V lost 5 bases and J lost 5 bases. Germline loops: CDR1 MDHEN, CDR2 SYDVKM. The CDR3 nucleotides read TGTGCCAGCAGTCAAACCCGGACAGGGAATGAAAAACTGTTTTTT. Protein sequence: CASSQTRTGNEKLFF.

V gene TRBV7-9 combines with J gene TRBJ2-7; D perhaps matches TRBD1 (6 bases). Looked up from germline, CDR1 is SEHNR and CDR2 is FQNEAQ (reference sequence). This CDR3 region has 14 residues. The V and J ends lost 4 bases and 3 bases respectively, with 13 bases between them. The CDR3 sequence is CASSYRDTIYEQYF. In DNA, the CDR3 is TGTGCCAGCAGCTATCGGGACACCATCTACGAGCAGTACTTC.

V and J are TRBV2 and TRBJ2-3; D call uncertain. Trimming left V 5 bases short and J 0 bases short, with 6 bases between. The CDR3 covers 13 residues. CDR1 is SNHLY, CDR2 FYNNEI, per germline. CDR3 region: CASSSFSTDTQYF. In DNA, the CDR3 is TGTGCCAGCAGTTCCTTTAGCACAGATACGCAGTATTTT.

The V and J genes are TRBV9 and TRBJ2-7, with TRBD2 identical over 12 bases. Germline CDR1 and CDR2: SGDLS and YYNGEE. The J segment lost 5 bases and the V segment lost 5 bases, leaving 8 bases of the junction unmatched. This CDR3 spans 15 amino acids. The CDR3 here is CASRSTSGRIHEQYF. CDR3 DNA: TGTGCCAGCAGGTCTACTAGCGGGAGGATACACGAGCAGTACTTC.

The gene calls are TRBV5-1 and TRBJ2-1, with TRBD2 matching 7 bases. The CDR3 is 15 amino acids. The V gene end was trimmed by 0 bases and the J gene end by 3 bases; junction bases not matched to a gene: 3. CDR1 and CDR2 from the germline V gene are SGHRS and YFSETQ. CDR3 nucleotide sequence: TGCGCCAGCAGCTTGGGCGGGGGAGACTACAATGAGCAGTTCTTC. It yields the protein CASSLGGGDYNEQFF.

This clone was detected a few times. The gene calls are TRBV3-1 (or the pseudogene TRBV3-2) and TRBJ2-7; 7 nucleotides agree with TRBD2. J was trimmed by 4 bases and V by 2 bases; bases with no gene match: 14. This CDR3 is 17 amino acids long. Germline V gene data show CDR1 as LGHDT and CDR2 as YNNKEL (reference sequence). The CDR3 protein is CASSQFVAGDLRYEQYF. CDR3 coding DNA: TGTGCCAGCAGCCAATTTGTGGCGGGAGATCTTAGATACGAGCAGTACTTC.

This clone was found a few times. The genes are TRBV6-6 and TRBJ1-1; TRBD1 matches at 7 bases. Looked up from germline, CDR1 is MNHNY and CDR2 is SVGAGI (reference sequence). The CDR3 has 15 residues. After removal of 5 bases from V and 6 bases from J, the junction contained 12 bases not matched to a gene. The CDR3 nucleotides are TGTGCCAGCAGTCTGACCCGACAGGGTGGTTCTGAAGCTTTCTTT. This encodes CASSLTRQGGSEAFF.

The chain is built from TRBV24-1 and TRBJ2-7; 8 bases are a match to TRBD1. CDR1 is KGHDR and CDR2 is SFDVKD in the germline V gene. Trimming removed 4 bases from V and 5 bases from J; junction bases left unmatched: 6. This CDR3 has 14 amino acids. CDR3 in DNA: TGTGCCACCAGTGAACGACAGGGGTGGAACGAGCAGTACTTC. Amino acid sequence: CATSERQGWNEQYF.

This chain uses TRBV12-3 or TRBV12-4 with TRBJ2-5; 7 bases agree with TRBD1. V was pared by 4 bases and J by 4 bases, with 3 bases of the junction left unmatched. The CDR3 has 13 amino acids. CDR3 amino acids: CASSYRDRETQYF. The CDR3 DNA follows: TGTGCCAGCAGTTACCGGGACAGAGAGACCCAGTACTTC.

The rearrangement uses TRBV9 and TRBJ2-1, with D possibly TRBD2 on 6 matching bases. Trimming pared 0 bases from V and 8 bases from J, leaving 18 bases between. Germline V CDR1 and CDR2: SGDLS, YYNGEE. The CDR3 extends over 16 amino acids. The CDR3 here is CASSVGPGGPSDEQFF. As DNA, the CDR3 is TGTGCCAGCAGCGTAGGACCCGGAGGGCCATCCGATGAGCAGTTCTTC.

CDR3 bases: TGTGCCAGCAGTTACGGACTAGCGGTCTCCTACGAGCAGTACTTC. Encoded protein: CASSYGLAVSYEQYF. The genes are TRBV6-2 or TRBV6-3 and TRBJ2-7; TRBD2 agrees at 10 bases. Per germline, CDR1 MNHEY and CDR2 SVGEGT. V shed 2 bases, J shed 0 bases, and the junction held 1 base outside the gene matches. CDR3 length equals 15 residues.

Only one count was recorded for this clone. The chain employs TRBV6-1 and TRBJ1-2; 8 bases fit TRBD1. The CDR3 sequence is 15 residues long. Trimming cost V 3 bases and J 7 bases; bases outside gene matches: 10. The V gene's germline CDR1 is MNHNS and CDR2 SASEGT. CDR3 residues: CASSEMAGGGLGYTF. The CDR3 DNA follows: TGTGCCAGCAGTGAGATGGCAGGGGGCGGTCTTGGCTACACCTTC.

V gene TRBV4-2 combines with J gene TRBJ1-4; no definite D call. Germline CDR1 is LGHNA and CDR2 is YNFKEQ. V was trimmed by 0 bases and J by 7 bases, leaving 15 bases between them. This CDR3 spans 16 amino acids. CDR3 loop: CASSQDGGGRSEKLFF. The CDR3 DNA follows: TGTGCCAGCAGCCAAGATGGAGGAGGAAGGAGTGAAAAACTGTTTTTT.